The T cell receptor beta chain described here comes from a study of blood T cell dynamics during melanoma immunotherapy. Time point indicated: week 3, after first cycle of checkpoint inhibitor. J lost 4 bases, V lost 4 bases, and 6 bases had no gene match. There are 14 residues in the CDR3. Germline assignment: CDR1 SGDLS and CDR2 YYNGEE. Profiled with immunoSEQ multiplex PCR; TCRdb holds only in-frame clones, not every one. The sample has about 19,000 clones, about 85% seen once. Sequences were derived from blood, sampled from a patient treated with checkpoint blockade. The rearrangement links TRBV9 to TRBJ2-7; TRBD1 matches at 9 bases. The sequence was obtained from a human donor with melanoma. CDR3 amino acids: CASSPDRGLYEQYF. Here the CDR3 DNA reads TGTGCCAGCAGCCCGGACAGGGGCTTGTACGAGCAGTACTTC.